This T cell receptor beta chain derives from a study of shared clonotypes between healthy human individuals. This table comes from immunoSEQ multiplex PCR, and its TCRdb copy is limited to in-frame clones, with some not included. The data contain hundreds of thousands of clones, more than 75% of them seen just once; the ten biggest clones take up less than 15%. Germline CDR1 is SQVTM and CDR2 is ANQGSEA. This CDR3 spans 14 amino acids. V was pared by 4 bases and J by 2 bases, with 12 bases between. The gene calls are TRBV29-1 and TRBJ2-1; the D gene could be TRBD1 or TRBD2 (5 bases each). The receptor's source is a woman aged 40 to 50 in good health. Some clones in this sample may be carry-over from other donors' samples. Material for sequencing was PBMCs. The CDR3 region is CSVVGGVTYNEQFF. CDR3 DNA: TGCAGCGTTGTTGGGGGAGTCACCTACAATGAGCAGTTCTTC.